This TCR beta chain was found in a study of Ad26.COV2.S vaccination and SARS-CoV-2 variants listed by TCRdb under 2021. Background on the whole study: Vaccine-arm donors were drawn from COV1001, a multicentre, randomized, double-blind, placebo-controlled phase I-IIa trial of Ad26.COV2.S in healthy adults. Blinding of investigators to trial group allocation was maintained during experiments and outcome assessment. Trial participants were randomized into five groups of five, in which low-dose or high-dose Ad26.COV2.S was given once or twice, or placebo was given on both occasions. Ad26.COV2.S was administered intramuscularly at 5 x 10^10 or 1 x 10^11 viral particles, either as a single shot or as two shots given 56 days apart. The TCR-sequenced set comprised about 32 samples: around 20 Ad26.COV2.S vaccine recipients, 5 placebo recipients and 8 SARS-CoV-2 convalescent individuals. The specificity and breadth of SARS-CoV-2-reactive T cell receptors after Ad26.COV2.S vaccination were assessed by TCRbeta repertoire sequencing. On the study overall, not on this receptor specifically: Higher spike-specific TCR breadth was observed in Ad26.COV2.S recipients than in placebo recipients (P = 0.0014). After vaccination, substantial breadth of spike-specific CD8+ and CD4+ T cell responses was reported. According to the authors, total T cell responses may have been underestimated by the TCR breadth and depth analyses. Vaccine and placebo recipients had comparable non-spike TCR breadth, which fits with the vaccine containing only spike. Comparing responses between vaccine doses or regimens was not something the study was powered to do.

The immunoSEQ Assay was the method used to sequence TCRbeta CDR3 regions. After extraction, genomic DNA underwent amplification by bias-controlled multiplex PCR, followed by high-throughput sequencing. The original methods were these. To quantify the absolute abundance of every unique TCRbeta CDR3 region, sequences were collapsed and filtered. T cell fraction was estimated by normalizing TCRbeta template counts to usable DNA, with usable DNA measured through amplification of reference genes found in all nucleated cells. Repertoire TCRs were annotated as SARS-CoV-2-specific when V gene, CDR3 amino acid sequence and J gene were exactly matched to a known reactive TCR set. The reference SARS-CoV-2 TCR set was derived from MIRA and filtered for enrichment in COVID-19-positive ImmuneCODE repertoires, a step that removed public or cross-reactive TCRs. Based on the MIRA antigens, annotated TCRs were further analysed at the level of specific ORF or position within ORF. Depth was the summed frequency of annotated unique rearrangements, while breadth was defined as annotated unique rearrangements over total unique productive rearrangements. Two-sided Wilcoxon rank-sum tests were applied when comparing TCR breadth between groups. TCRdb stores this immuneACCESS table with in-frame sequences only. Part of the clones is absent; in the studies checked, under half of the shortfall reflects unresolved V genes, and no reason is known for the rest. V, J and clone size derive from that table, while D and trimming were established from the DNA sequence. The sample yields around 250,000 clones; around 88% were counted once. The ten biggest clones cover less than 3% of the sample.

V is shortened by 6 bases, J by 2 bases, and the region joining them spans 14 bases. The CDR3 covers 14 residues, taking in both the cysteine and the valine. Here the CDR3 DNA is all that survives: 42 bases in frame from base 1. The germline V gene provides CDR1 KGHSH and CDR2 LQKENI. This clone was counted once. What this receptor recognizes is not known. Base quality data are lacking; no much larger clone is found one base away. The sample's treatment or condition, from its label and the paper: some 19 received Ad26.COV2.S at low or high dose, single or two shots; about five received placebo; per-sample allocation not given. For vaccine and placebo recipients, the sequenced repertoires came from samples collected on day 63 after the first injection. Cohort 1b enrolled 25 or so adults aged 18-55 years at a single site in Boston, USA, between 29 July and 7 August 2020. Ad26.COV2.S was a replication-incompetent adenovirus type 26 vector expressing a prefusion-stabilized SARS-CoV-2 spike protein from the original Wuhan strain.

The sequencing used peripheral blood, collected in a trial of Ad26.COV2.S vaccine versus placebo. The sequence was obtained from a person between 18 and 65 years old who received the Ad26.COV2.S COVID-19 vaccine or a placebo. The rearranged chain carries TRBV18 and TRBJ2-7; TRBD2 is a possible D gene, resting on 6 matching bases. In nucleotide form, the sequence is TGTGCCAGCTCCCTTAGAGGGGAGGCCTACGAGCAGTACGTC. Translated, this gives CASSLRGEAYEQYV.